The 28 T cell receptor beta chains below all came from one sample that was sequenced in a study of neurological immune-mediated disorders. TCRdb re-called the 5' RACE reads with MiXCR, one entry per CDR3 protein. This table holds about 15,000 distinct CDR3 sequences, more than 3% found once. The sequencing input was CD8+ T cells from blood. These receptors were collected from a middle-aged woman in good health.

At least ten counts were recorded for this clonotype. V gene TRBV7-8 combines with J gene TRBJ2-5; 12 positions match TRBD2. Germline V gene sequence: CDR1 SGHVS, CDR2 FQNEAQ. V was pared by 6 bases and J by 2 bases, with 4 bases of the junction left unmatched. The CDR3 is 15 residues long. The CDR3: CASRSLAGGQETQYF. In DNA, the CDR3 is TGTGCCAGCAGATCACTAGCGGGAGGACAAGAGACCCAGTACTTC.

This clonotype occurred many times. This chain connects TRBV20-1 to TRBJ2-1; maybe TRBD2 (6 bases). The CDR3 has 13 amino acids. CDR1 is DFQATT and CDR2 is SNEGSKA in the germline V gene (reference sequence). Trimming pared 7 bases from V and 8 bases from J, leaving 18 bases between. CDR3 residues: CSGRTSYVHEQFF. Written as DNA, the CDR3 is TGCAGTGGACGAACTAGCTACGTCCATGAGCAGTTCTTC.

This clonotype has ten or more counts. The rearrangement uses TRBV5-1 and TRBJ2-7, with D hard to call. V lost 8 bases, J lost 2 bases, and 8 bases lay in between. Germline V gene data show CDR1 as SGHRS and CDR2 as YFSETQ. This CDR3 contains 11 residues. CDR3 DNA: TGCGCCAGTGGGAACACCTACGAGCAGTACTTC. The encoded protein is CASGNTYEQYF.

In this sample, this clonotype turned up many times. The chain employs TRBV7-8 and TRBJ1-2; TRBD1 matches 9 bases. The V gene's germline CDR1 is SGHVS and CDR2 FQNEAQ. The CDR3 extends over 15 amino acids. V shed 2 bases and J 6 bases; nucleotides not matched to a gene: 7. CDR3 residues: CASSLLLGQGHGYTF. The CDR3 DNA reads TGTGCCAGCAGCTTACTTCTGGGACAGGGACATGGCTACACCTTC.

This clonotype was seen many times. The CDR3 is CASSLAGGRREQFF. The CDR3 DNA is TGTGCCAGCAGCTTAGCGGGAGGGCGTCGCGAGCAGTTCTTC. The chain has TRBV11-1 and TRBJ2-1, with 7 nucleotides matching TRBD2. CDR3 size: 14 residues. CDR1 is SGHAT, CDR2 FQDESV, per germline (reference sequence). The J segment lost 10 bases and the V segment lost 0 bases, leaving 6 bases of the junction unmatched.

This clonotype was counted ten times or more. The chain combines TRBV12-3 or TRBV12-4 with TRBJ1-1, with 7 nucleotides matching TRBD1. This CDR3 has 13 residues. The ends lost 1 base at V and 7 bases at J; junction bases unmatched: 3. CDR3 bases: TGTGCCAGCAGTTTAGGAACAGGGGATGAAGCTTTCTTT. It is translated as CASSLGTGDEAFF.

This clonotype was detected many times. The chain uses TRBV20-1 and TRBJ2-1; TRBD2 agrees at 13 bases. Germline V lookup: CDR1 DFQATT, CDR2 SNEGSKA (reference sequence). The CDR3 runs 16 residues. V dropped 1 base and J dropped 2; count of bases not matched to a gene: 2. Here the CDR3 DNA reads TGCAGTGCTAGAGTTGGACTAGCGGGAGCCTACAATGAGCAGTTCTTC. It yields the protein CSARVGLAGAYNEQFF.

This clonotype was observed at least ten times. This chain joins TRBV7-2 and TRBJ2-7; 11 bases are a match to TRBD1. CDR3 length: 13 amino acids. In germline, CDR1 is SGHTA, CDR2 FQGNSA. The ends lost 5 bases at V and 7 bases at J; junction bases unmatched: 4. The CDR3 reads CASSGDRGREQYF. The CDR3 DNA is TGTGCCAGCAGCGGGGACAGGGGGAGAGAGCAGTACTTC.

This clonotype has a count of ten or more. The chain employs TRBV20-1 and TRBJ2-7; D gene ambiguous. The germline V and J ends were trimmed by 1 base and 1 base, with 8 bases remaining between them. Germline assignment: CDR1 DFQATT and CDR2 SNEGSKA (reference sequence). The CDR3 consists of 13 residues. Here the CDR3 DNA reads TGCAGTGCTAGAGGTCCCAGGTCCTACGAGCAGTACTTC. It encodes CSARGPRSYEQYF.

This clonotype was detected ten times or more. The V and J genes are TRBV28 and TRBJ1-5; D is possibly TRBD1 (5 bases). Germline CDR1 and CDR2: MDHEN and SYDVKM. There are 15 residues in the CDR3. The V end lost 5 bases, the J end lost 0 bases, and 11 bases lay between the germline ends. The CDR3 DNA sequence: TGTGCCAGCAGTCAGGGACGGCTTAGCAATCAGCCCCAGCATTTT. Protein product: CASSQGRLSNQPQHF.

This clonotype came up many times. The chain is built from TRBV5-1 and TRBJ2-7, with 7 bases lining up with TRBD2. The V gene end was trimmed by 4 bases and the J gene end by 5 bases; junction bases not matched to a gene: 15. The CDR3 spans 16 residues. The germline gives CDR1 SGHRS, CDR2 YFSETQ. CDR3 nucleotide sequence: TGCGCCAGCAGCCTAGGAGGACTAGACCCCCTCGACGAGCAGTACTTC. As protein: CASSLGGLDPLDEQYF.

This chain joins TRBV5-1 and TRBJ2-1; TRBD1 might be the D (6 bases). This CDR3 has 12 residues. Germline CDR1 and CDR2: SGHRS and YFSETQ. V lost 5 bases, J lost 7 bases, and 10 bases lay in between. The CDR3 protein is CASRSRGNEQFF. As DNA, the CDR3 is TGCGCCAGCAGATCCAGGGGAAATGAGCAGTTCTTC.

In its sample, this clonotype was seen many times. The V and J genes are TRBV3-1 and TRBJ1-1; TRBD1 is a possible D gene (6 bases). This CDR3 has 17 residues. Trimming pared 0 bases from V and 6 bases from J, leaving 20 bases between. Germline V CDR1 and CDR2: LGHDT, YNNKEL (reference sequence). The CDR3 sequence is CASSQELTSNRGAEAFF. The CDR3 region has the DNA TGTGCCAGCAGCCAAGAGCTAACGTCTAATAGGGGGGCTGAAGCTTTCTTT.

This clonotype was seen many times. The chain joins TRBV10-3 to TRBJ2-1, with a tentative D call TRBD2 (6 bases). Germline V CDR1 and CDR2: ENHRY, SYGVKD. The germline V and J ends were trimmed by 7 bases and 7 bases, with 11 bases remaining between them. This CDR3 is built from 12 residues. The chain's CDR3 is CAIKTSLNEQFF. The CDR3 DNA is TGTGCCATCAAGACTAGTCTTAATGAGCAGTTCTTC.

This clonotype was counted many times. The chain links TRBV5-1 to TRBJ2-1; 12 bases are shared with TRBD2. V lost 4 bases, J lost 4 bases, and 0 bases stayed unmatched. The CDR3 contains 14 residues. CDR1 is SGHRS, CDR2 YFSETQ, per germline. CDR3 amino acids: CASSTSGGYNEQFF. DNA for the CDR3: TGCGCCAGCAGCACTAGCGGGGGGTACAATGAGCAGTTCTTC. Using reference TRBV5-1 and TRBJ2-1 for the parts outside the CDR3, the full variable domain is KAGVTQTPRYLIKTRGQQVTLSCSPISGHRSVSWYQQTPGQGLQFLFEYFSETQRNKGNFPGRFSGRQFSNSRSEMNVSTLELGDSALYLCASSTSGGYNEQFFGPGTRLTVL.

In its sample, this clonotype was seen a few times. The chain joins TRBV6-2 or TRBV6-3 to TRBJ2-2; 9 bases align to TRBD2. The CDR3 is made up of 18 amino acids. V was pared by 4 bases and J by 5 bases, with 14 bases of the junction left unmatched. In germline, CDR1 is MNHEY, CDR2 SVGEGT. The CDR3 DNA sequence: TGTGCCAGCAGTTCCTCGTTCGCGGGAGGGCCGGCGACCGGGGAGCTGTTTTTT. This encodes CASSSSFAGGPATGELFF.

This clonotype was recorded many times. This chain connects TRBV5-1 to TRBJ2-6; no reliable D call. The V end was cut by 2 bases, the J end by 4 bases, with 4 bases between. CDR1 SGHRS and CDR2 YFSETQ come from the germline V gene. The CDR3 is made up of 13 amino acids. The CDR3 sequence: CASSFLGANVLTF. Here the CDR3 DNA reads TGCGCCAGCAGCTTTTTAGGGGCCAACGTCCTGACTTTC.

This clonotype has at least ten counts. This chain joins TRBV5-1 and TRBJ2-3; D ambiguous. Germline V lookup: CDR1 SGHRS, CDR2 YFSETQ. The V end lost 0 bases, the J end lost 6 bases, and 5 bases lay between the germline ends. This CDR3 is 12 amino acids long. CDR3 DNA sequence: TGCGCCAGCAGCTTGGGGGCGGATACGCAGTATTTT. Protein: CASSLGADTQYF.

This clonotype was recorded at least ten times. The V and J genes are TRBV4-1 and TRBJ1-4; a possible D gene is TRBD1 (5 bases). Trimming left V 4 bases short and J 6 bases short, with 12 bases between. Looked up from germline, CDR1 is MGHRA and CDR2 is YSYEKL. The CDR3 is 14 amino acids. This CDR3 is CASSRGIGDEKLFF. CDR3 coding DNA: TGCGCCAGCAGCCGGGGGATCGGAGATGAAAAACTGTTTTTT.

This clonotype was seen repeatedly, ten times or more. CDR3 nucleotide sequence: TGTGCCAGCAGCTTAGGCGGGTTCTACAATGAGCAGTTCTTC. Residues: CASSLGGFYNEQFF. The chain is built from TRBV11-2 and TRBJ2-1; tentatively, D is TRBD2 (5 bases). The CDR3 runs 14 residues. Trimming removed 1 base from V and 3 bases from J, with 7 bases in between. Germline V gives CDR1 SGHAT, CDR2 FQNNGV.

This clonotype has at least ten counts. The chain joins TRBV4-3 to TRBJ2-5, with 8 bases fitting TRBD2. J lost 2 bases, V lost 4 bases, and 6 bases had no gene match. The length of the CDR3 is 15 residues. From germline, CDR1 is LGHNA and CDR2 YSLEER. The CDR3 sequence is CASSRLLAEQETQYF. In DNA, the CDR3 is TGCGCCAGCAGCCGATTACTAGCGGAACAAGAGACCCAGTACTTC.

By share of the sample, this clonotype is medium-sized (0.01 to 0.1%). J is TRBJ2-1 and V is TRBV5-1; D unresolved. Trimming pared 4 bases from V and 8 bases from J, leaving 10 bases between. Germline V lookup: CDR1 SGHRS, CDR2 YFSETQ. CDR3 size: 12 residues. The CDR3 spells CASSGENDEQFF. Written as DNA, the CDR3 is TGCGCCAGCAGCGGCGAGAACGATGAGCAGTTCTTC.

By share, this clonotype ranks as medium-sized (0.01 to 0.1%). The gene calls are TRBV5-1 and TRBJ1-1; D not certain. Trimming took off 4 bases at V and 2 bases at J, with 12 bases between the two ends. The CDR3 consists of 14 residues. Germline-derived CDR1 and CDR2 are SGHRS and YFSETQ. CDR3 amino acids: CASSQRVANTEAFF. The CDR3 DNA sequence: TGCGCCAGCAGCCAGAGGGTGGCCAACACTGAAGCTTTCTTT.

This clonotype has more than one count but fewer than ten. CDR3 amino acids: CASSLNRVEETQYF. The CDR3 bases are TGCGCCAGCAGCTTAAACAGGGTTGAAGAGACCCAGTACTTC. The V gene is TRBV5-1, the J gene TRBJ2-5; a weak D match, TRBD1 (6 bases). Germline assignment: CDR1 SGHRS and CDR2 YFSETQ. The ends were cut back, 2 bases at V and 3 bases at J, with 11 bases in the middle. The CDR3 loop spans 14 amino acids.

This clonotype has a count of ten or more. The chain is built from TRBV7-8 and TRBJ2-3; D gene uncertain. This CDR3 spans 12 amino acids. V was shortened by 3 bases and J by 5 bases, with 6 bases between the two germline ends. Germline values: CDR1 SGHVS, CDR2 FQNEAQ. CDR3 sequence (DNA): TGTGCCAGCAGCTTTCTGGGAGATACGCAGTATTTT. Protein product: CASSFLGDTQYF.

This clonotype was found many times. The V call is TRBV5-1, the J call TRBJ2-3; no reliable D call. V was pared by 5 bases and J by 0 bases, with 7 bases between. CDR3 length: 13 amino acids. Germline CDR1 is SGHRS and CDR2 is YFSETQ. CDR3 nucleotides: TGCGCCAGCAGACCCGGGAGCACAGATACGCAGTATTTT. Translating gives CASRPGSTDTQYF.

This clonotype has at least ten counts. The gene calls are TRBV2 and TRBJ1-2; maybe TRBD1 (5 bases). The CDR3 contains 14 residues. Germline values: CDR1 SNHLY, CDR2 FYNNEI. Trimming shortened V by 3 bases and J by 2 bases, and 10 bases separated the two germline ends. The CDR3 region is CASSEQGGNYGYTF. As DNA, the CDR3 is TGTGCCAGCAGTGAGCAGGGAGGGAACTATGGCTACACCTTC.

The sample holds many counts of this clonotype. The V gene is TRBV28, the J gene TRBJ2-5, with D perhaps matching TRBD1 (6 bases). Per the germline V gene, CDR1 is MDHEN and CDR2 is SYDVKM. V gave up 8 bases and J gave up 8 bases, with 12 bases separating them. This CDR3 region has 11 residues. CDR3 protein: CASGTGHTQYF. The CDR3 DNA reads TGTGCCAGCGGAACAGGGCACACCCAGTACTTC.